What follows describes a single TCR beta chain. CDR3 length: 18 residues. The trim removed 0 bases at V and 1 base at J, leaving 2 bases unmatched. Germline CDR1 is SGDLS and CDR2 is YYNGEE. The table came from immunoSEQ multiplex PCR; TCRdb's copy has only in-frame clones and leaves some out. The data contain about 120,000 clones, 92% of them singletons. These data originate in a study of CD4+ T cells in melanoma. This clonotype originated in a human donor with melanoma. Sample: peripheral blood. The rearrangement uses TRBV9 and TRBJ2-1, with 15 bases that match TRBD2. CDR3 DNA sequence: TGTGCCAGCAGCGTAGCGGGACTAGCGGGGGGTTCCTACAATGAGCAGTTCTTC. It translates to CASSVAGLAGGSYNEQFF.